The 26 T cell receptor beta chains listed next were all sequenced from one sample in a study of blood T cells in healthy people across ages. A second about 6 to 12 cycle PCR used barcoded and J-beta primers. In TCRdb, the 5' RACE reads were re-called with MiXCR into one record per CDR3 protein. The sample holds some 760,000 distinct CDR3 sequences; 25% are singletons and the top ten take more than 3%. The same sample was also studied in work on T cells of mothers and their children.

Sequencing input: blood. These receptors originate from a boy aged 5-17 years in good health.

This clonotype was seen at least ten times. This chain links TRBV21-1 with TRBJ1-2; TRBD1, the table's D call, was not compared with the DNA. TRBV21-1 is listed as a pseudogene. The CDR3 loop spans 16 amino acids. Here the CDR3 reads CASSLPPMARCLGYTF. The DNA for the CDR3 is TGTGCCAGCAGCCTCCCCCCTATGGCGAGGTGTCTTGGCTACACCTTC.

The J gene is TRBJ2-5, the V gene TRBV5-1; 8 bases are a match to TRBD1. CDR1 and CDR2 from the germline V gene are SGHRS and YFSETQ. The CDR3 runs to 15 residues. Trimming cost V 6 bases and J 2 bases; bases outside gene matches: 9. Written as DNA, the CDR3 is TGCGCCAGCAAATCAGGGGGCGTAGGGCAAGAGACCCAGTACTTC. Translation: CASKSGGVGQETQYF. Full variable domain (rest looked up from reference TRBV5-1 and TRBJ2-5): KAGVTQTPRYLIKTRGQQVTLSCSPISGHRSVSWYQQTPGQGLQFLFEYFSETQRNKGNFPGRFSGRQFSNSRSEMNVSTLELGDSALYLCASKSGGVGQETQYFGPGTRLLVL.

The chain combines TRBV15 with TRBJ1-1, with 7 nucleotides matching TRBD1. The CDR3 length is 15 residues. Trimming removed 4 bases from V and 3 bases from J; junction bases left unmatched: 8. Germline loops: CDR1 LNHNV, CDR2 YYDKDF (reference sequence). The CDR3, as DNA: TGTGCCACCAGCACTCTGGGACAGAGGGACACTGAAGCTTTCTTT. Translating gives CATSTLGQRDTEAFF.

In this sample, this clonotype turned up a few times. The chain uses TRBV7-2 and TRBJ2-3; D remains ambiguous. Trimming removed 5 bases at V and 4 bases at J, with 7 bases between. Germline CDR1 is SGHTA and CDR2 is FQGNSA. The CDR3 loop spans 12 amino acids. This CDR3 is CASSRYSDTQYF. DNA of the CDR3: TGTGCCAGCAGCCGCTACTCAGATACGCAGTATTTT.

This clonotype turned up a few times. The DNA for the CDR3 is TGTGCCAGCAGCTTAGACTCAGGTTACGAGCAGTACTTC. Protein product: CASSLDSGYEQYF. The chain uses TRBV7-2 and TRBJ2-7; the D is unclear. V was shortened by 1 base and J by 4 bases, with 8 bases between the two germline ends. The germline CDR1 and CDR2 sequences are SGHTA and FQGNSA. This CDR3 spans 13 amino acids.

This clonotype occurred a few times. This chain uses TRBV25-1 with TRBJ2-1; 10 bases are shared with TRBD1. From germline, CDR1 is MGHDK and CDR2 SYGVNS. V trimming: 7 bases; J trimming: 3 bases; junction bases outside the gene matches: 3. The CDR3 sequence is 14 residues long. The CDR3 reads CASTGTGVYNEQFF. The CDR3 DNA reads TGTGCCAGCACCGGGACAGGGGTCTACAATGAGCAGTTCTTC.

The rearrangement joins TRBV7-9 to TRBJ2-5; D gene uncertain. CDR1 and CDR2 from the germline V gene are SEHNR and FQNEAQ (reference sequence). The CDR3 is made up of 14 amino acids. The germline V and J ends were trimmed by 6 bases and 3 bases, with 14 bases remaining between them. CDR3 sequence (DNA): TGTGCCAGCAGGGGAAGTCATCCCAAAGAGACCCAGTACTTC. Translating gives CASRGSHPKETQYF.

This chain links TRBV20-1 with TRBJ2-1; possible D gene TRBD1, 5 bases. The assigned J gene may be wrong: the sequence end matches TRBJ2-7 better. CDR1 is DFQATT and CDR2 is SNEGSKA in the germline V gene (reference sequence). CDR3 length: 13 residues. The CDR3 DNA reads as TGCAGTGCTAGAAGGCAGGGTCAAAACGAGCAGTACTTC. It encodes CSARRQGQNEQYF.

This chain connects TRBV6-1 to TRBJ2-5, with 9 nucleotides matching TRBD2. The CDR3 is made up of 16 amino acids. The germline V gene encodes CDR1 MNHNS and CDR2 SASEGT. Losses at the gene ends were 2 bases for V and 3 bases for J; bases not matched to a gene: 7. The CDR3 loop reads CASSEFTAGGKETQYF. In DNA, the CDR3 is TGTGCCAGCAGTGAATTCACGGCGGGGGGGAAAGAGACCCAGTACTTC.

This chain connects TRBV30 to TRBJ1-5, with 7 nucleotides matching TRBD1. CDR3 length: 13 residues. The trim removed 4 bases at V and 5 bases at J, leaving 5 bases unmatched. Germline lookup yields CDR1 GTSNPN and CDR2 SVGIG (reference sequence). In nucleotides, the CDR3 is TGTGCCTGGACACATACAGGGGATCAGCCCCAGCATTTT. This codes for CAWTHTGDQPQHF.

This clonotype was counted between two and nine times. This chain uses TRBV29-1 with TRBJ2-1; D gene unclear. Trimming left V 4 bases short and J 0 bases short, with 10 bases between. Germline V gene data show CDR1 as SQVTM and CDR2 as ANQGSEA. This CDR3 has 14 amino acids. Here the CDR3 reads CSVGDPSSYNEQFF. CDR3 nucleotides: TGCAGCGTTGGCGACCCAAGCTCCTACAATGAGCAGTTCTTC.

In this sample, this clonotype turned up a few times. The chain employs TRBV4-2 and TRBJ1-4, with D unresolved. Trimming removed 0 bases from V and 7 bases from J, with 12 bases in between. Per germline, CDR1 LGHNA and CDR2 YNFKEQ. This CDR3 spans 15 amino acids. The CDR3 coding sequence is TGTGCCAGCAGCCAAGATCCCTTGAAACTTGAAAAACTGTTTTTT. It specifies CASSQDPLKLEKLFF.

The chain employs TRBV11-2 and TRBJ2-1; 9 bases are shared with TRBD1. Germline assignment: CDR1 SGHAT and CDR2 FQNNGV. With V trimmed by 5 bases and J by 4 bases, 21 bases remained unmatched. The CDR3 runs 20 residues. The CDR3 here is CASSGLDPGQGAPHYNEQFF. The CDR3 coding sequence is TGTGCCAGCAGCGGACTCGATCCGGGACAGGGAGCTCCCCATTACAATGAGCAGTTCTTC.

This rearrangement joins TRBV4-3 to TRBJ1-2, with D perhaps matching TRBD1 (6 bases). Trimming removed 4 bases at V and 3 bases at J, with 18 bases between. Germline CDR1 LGHNA, CDR2 YSLEER. This CDR3 is built from 16 residues. Written as DNA, the CDR3 is TGCGCCAGCAGCCCCACCGGGGTTGGGACACACTATGGCTACACCTTC. This translates into CASSPTGVGTHYGYTF.

In DNA form, the CDR3 reads TGTGCCAGCAGCTTAGCCAAGCTAGCGACTTGGAGGGGGCAAGAGACCCAGTACTTC. Its translation: CASSLAKLATWRGQETQYF. The J gene is TRBJ2-5, the V gene TRBV11-1; D is possibly TRBD1 or TRBD2 (6 bases each). The CDR3 has 19 residues. V was trimmed by 0 bases and J by 2 bases, leaving 22 bases between them. Per the germline V gene, CDR1 is SGHAT and CDR2 is FQDESV (reference sequence).

The V gene is TRBV7-9, the J gene TRBJ1-5, with 8 bases fitting TRBD1. CDR1 SEHNR and CDR2 FQNEAQ come from the germline V gene (reference sequence). With V trimmed by 4 bases and J by 4 bases, 3 bases remained unmatched. The CDR3 has 14 amino acids. This chain's CDR3 is CASSSGGDNQPQHF. The CDR3 DNA is TGTGCCAGCAGCTCAGGGGGCGATAATCAGCCCCAGCATTTT.

This clonotype was detected a few times. The chain carries TRBV10-3 and TRBJ2-5; TRBD1 might be the D (5 bases). V was trimmed by 0 bases and J by 10 bases, leaving 9 bases between them. Germline CDR1 and CDR2: ENHRY and SYGVKD. CDR3 length equals 12 residues. Here the CDR3 DNA reads TGTGCCATCAGTGAGTCCGTAGGGGTCCAGTACTTC. Amino acid sequence: CAISESVGVQYF.

This clonotype showed up just a few times. The V and J genes are TRBV12-3 or TRBV12-4 and TRBJ1-2; 9 nucleotides agree with TRBD1. CDR3 size: 15 residues. The junction had 9 bases not matched to a gene; V was cut back by 6 bases and J by 4 bases. CDR3 in amino acids: CASSLSGQGGYGYTF. The CDR3 DNA sequence: TGTGCCAGCAGCTTATCGGGACAGGGTGGCTATGGCTACACCTTC.

The CDR3 reads CASSSGLAGGTDPPDTQYF. In DNA form, the CDR3 reads TGTGCCAGCAGCTCCGGACTAGCGGGGGGGACCGATCCCCCAGATACGCAGTATTTT. The V call is TRBV7-9, the J call TRBJ2-3; TRBD2 matches 15 bases. J lost 4 bases, V lost 4 bases, and 12 bases had no gene match. In germline, CDR1 is SEHNR, CDR2 FQNEAQ (reference sequence). This CDR3 is built from 19 residues.

The gene calls are TRBV6-6 and TRBJ1-3; D not certain. The CDR3 extends over 14 amino acids. Per the germline V gene, CDR1 is MNHNY and CDR2 is SVGAGI (reference sequence). Between the trimmed V and J ends, which lost 4 bases and 0 bases, there was a span of 7 bases. CDR3 sequence: CASSSRISGNTIYF. In DNA form, the CDR3 reads TGTGCCAGCAGTTCAAGGATCTCTGGAAACACCATATATTTT.

This clonotype was seen a handful of times. The chain combines TRBV29-1 with TRBJ1-2; TRBD1 agrees at 8 bases. The CDR3 totals 13 residues. Trimming cost V 6 bases and J 7 bases; bases outside gene matches: 10. Germline V gives CDR1 SQVTM, CDR2 ANQGSEA. The CDR3 protein is CSVTGGSVFGYTF. The CDR3 nucleotides read TGCAGCGTCACAGGGGGATCGGTCTTTGGCTACACCTTC.

The chain has TRBV9 and TRBJ1-2; D may be TRBD1 (5 bases). The CDR3 is 13 residues long. V was clipped by 4 bases and J by 8 bases, with 15 bases between them. Germline V gene data show CDR1 as SGDLS and CDR2 as YYNGEE. The CDR3 nucleotides are TGTGCCAGCAGCTTCGTAGGGGAGGAAGGCTACACCTTC. Translated: CASSFVGEEGYTF.

V usage is TRBV10-3 and J usage is TRBJ2-7; perhaps TRBD1 as D (6 bases). The CDR3 has 18 amino acids. V was cut by 0 bases and J by 4 bases, with 22 bases left in between. Germline V gene data show CDR1 as ENHRY and CDR2 as SYGVKD. The CDR3 sequence is CAISESVDSQGSLYEQYF. Written as DNA, the CDR3 is TGTGCCATCAGTGAGTCTGTCGATTCACAGGGAAGCCTGTACGAGCAGTACTTC.

This chain joins TRBV7-9 and TRBJ1-1; D is ambiguous. This CDR3 is built from 15 residues. The germline CDR1 and CDR2 sequences are SEHNR and FQNEAQ (reference sequence). V was shortened by 1 base and J by 3 bases, with 12 bases between the two germline ends. The CDR3 loop reads CASSLGYMGYTEAFF. For the CDR3, the DNA is TGTGCCAGCAGCTTAGGGTACATGGGGTACACTGAAGCTTTCTTT.

This clonotype was seen many times. The V and J genes are TRBV5-4 and TRBJ2-4; the D call may be TRBD1 or TRBD2 (7 bases each). The CDR3 length is 14 residues. Trimming stripped 3 bases from V and 5 bases from J, with 12 bases between. Germline V CDR1 and CDR2: SGHNT, YYREEE (reference sequence). CDR3 sequence reads: CASSWGGTENIQYF. The CDR3 region has the DNA TGTGCCAGCAGCTGGGGGGGGACAGAAAACATTCAGTACTTC.

This clonotype has only one observation. The genes are TRBV25-1 and TRBJ2-5; the D is unclear. The germline gives CDR1 MGHDK, CDR2 SYGVNS. V was cut by 2 bases and J by 1 base, with 5 bases left in between. The CDR3 has 13 amino acids. The CDR3 reads CASSEEVQETQYF. Here the CDR3 DNA reads TGTGCCAGCAGTGAAGAGGTCCAAGAGACCCAGTACTTC.